The 17 T cell receptor beta chains below come from one sample, sequenced in a study of cytomegalovirus exposure and HLA in healthy donors. PCR involved 60 Vbeta and 13 Jbeta primers. Using immunoSEQ multiplex PCR, the repertoire was profiled, and TCRdb retains in-frame clones only, with some absent. Of about 250,000 clones listed, about four fifths are singletons. Sequences were obtained from PBMCs. The receptors here all came from a girl between 2 and 10 years old in good health and CMV-seronegative.

The chain uses TRBV30 and TRBJ2-5; possible D gene TRBD1, 6 bases. V was clipped by 1 base and J by 5 bases, with 20 bases between them. This CDR3 is built from 16 residues. The germline V gene has CDR1 GTSNPN and CDR2 SVGIG (reference sequence). CDR3 in DNA: TGTGCCTGGAGTGCCCGGGGACAAGGCCTTCGGGAGACCCAGTACTTC. Its protein is CAWSARGQGLRETQYF.

This clone came up a few times. This sequence joins TRBV30 and TRBJ1-1; 10 positions match TRBD1. Germline-derived CDR1 and CDR2 are GTSNPN and SVGIG (reference sequence). The CDR3 is 18 amino acids. V dropped 1 base and J dropped 0; count of bases not matched to a gene: 11. CDR3: CAWSDLWDRGSLNTEAFF. The CDR3 nucleotides read TGTGCCTGGAGTGATCTATGGGACAGGGGCTCCCTGAACACTGAAGCTTTCTTT. Full variable domain (outside the CDR3, taken from reference TRBV30 and TRBJ1-1): SQTIHQWPATLVQPVGSPLSLECTVEGTSNPNLYWYRQAAGRGLQLLFYSVGIGQISSEVPQNLSASRPQDRQFILSSKKLLLSDSGFYLCAWSDLWDRGSLNTEAFFGQGTRLTVV.

CDR3 DNA: TGCGCCAGCAACGGGAACCCAAGCTCCTACGAGCAGTACTTC. Protein sequence: CASNGNPSSYEQYF. The chain carries TRBV5-1 and TRBJ2-7; D is possibly TRBD2 (5 bases). V was trimmed by 6 bases and J by 0 bases, leaving 13 bases between them. Germline values: CDR1 SGHRS, CDR2 YFSETQ. The CDR3 covers 14 residues.

This sequence joins TRBV5-1 and TRBJ2-3; 9 bases line up with TRBD1. J lost 3 bases, V lost 4 bases, and 3 bases had no gene match. CDR1 SGHRS and CDR2 YFSETQ come from the germline V gene. CDR3 length: 14 residues. The CDR3 bases are TGCGCCAGCAGCAACAGGGGGCGTACAGATACGCAGTATTTT. As protein: CASSNRGRTDTQYF.

V gene TRBV15 combines with J gene TRBJ2-7; TRBD1 agrees at 10 bases. This CDR3 has 15 amino acids. Germline trimming cut 3 bases from V and 1 base from J; bases unmatched to any gene: 3. Looked up from germline, CDR1 is LNHNV and CDR2 is YYDKDF (reference sequence). The CDR3 DNA is TGTGCCACCAGCAGGCGGGACAGGGGTTCCTACGAGCAGTACTTC. Translating it yields CATSRRDRGSYEQYF.

The V call is TRBV5-6, the J call TRBJ2-7, with a weak D call TRBD2 (5 bases). The V and J ends lost 0 bases and 0 bases respectively, with 10 bases between them. The CDR3 runs 15 residues. The V gene's germline CDR1 is SGHDT and CDR2 YYEEEE. CDR3 DNA sequence: TGTGCCAGCAGCTTGGGGACTCAAAACTCCTACGAGCAGTACTTC. Translation gives CASSLGTQNSYEQYF.

V usage is TRBV5-1 and J usage is TRBJ2-3; weak D call: TRBD1 (6 bases). V gave up 0 bases and J gave up 5 bases, with 7 bases separating them. Germline loops: CDR1 SGHRS, CDR2 YFSETQ. The CDR3 runs to 13 residues. CDR3 bases: TGCGCCAGCAGCTTGGCCAGGGGAGATACGCAGTATTTT. This codes for CASSLARGDTQYF. The full variable domain, completed using reference TRBV5-1 and TRBJ2-3, is KAGVTQTPRYLIKTRGQQVTLSCSPISGHRSVSWYQQTPGQGLQFLFEYFSETQRNKGNFPGRFSGRQFSNSRSEMNVSTLELGDSALYLCASSLARGDTQYFGPGTRLTVL.

This chain connects TRBV28 to TRBJ2-7, with TRBD1 matching over 7 bases. V lost 7 bases to trimming and J lost 2 bases; unmatched junction nucleotides: 11. Germline CDR1 reads MDHEN; CDR2 reads SYDVKM. The CDR3 is made up of 15 amino acids. The chain's CDR3 is CASNPGQLSPYEQYF. CDR3 in DNA: TGTGCCAGCAACCCGGGACAGCTTTCCCCCTACGAGCAGTACTTC.

The rearrangement uses TRBV2 and TRBJ2-1; D gene uncertain. Germline V gene sequence: CDR1 SNHLY, CDR2 FYNNEI. V dropped 8 bases and J dropped 3 bases, with 14 bases sitting between them. The CDR3 has 14 residues. CDR3 sequence reads: CASPEVRSYNEQFF. The CDR3 coding sequence is TGTGCCAGCCCCGAGGTGCGGAGCTACAATGAGCAGTTCTTC.

J is TRBJ2-5 and V is TRBV5-1; 15 bases match TRBD2. Germline CDR1 SGHRS, CDR2 YFSETQ. V lost 2 bases to trimming and J lost 3 bases; unmatched junction nucleotides: 2. The CDR3 extends over 16 amino acids. The CDR3 sequence: CASSLGLAGGKETQYF. DNA for the CDR3: TGCGCCAGCAGCTTAGGACTAGCGGGGGGGAAAGAGACCCAGTACTTC.

This chain connects TRBV7-2 to TRBJ2-1; 8 bases map to TRBD2. After removal of 5 bases from V and 5 bases from J, the junction contained 8 bases not matched to a gene. From germline, CDR1 is SGHTA and CDR2 FQGNSA. This CDR3 is 15 amino acids long. CDR3 nucleotides: TGTGCCAGCAGCGTCCGCGGGGGGCCCCACAATGAGCAGTTCTTC. Translating gives CASSVRGGPHNEQFF.

The chain has TRBV27 and TRBJ1-1; TRBD1 matches 7 bases. V dropped 2 bases and J dropped 7; count of bases not matched to a gene: 4. Germline CDR1 and CDR2: MNHEY and SMNVEV (reference sequence). The CDR3 is 13 amino acids. The CDR3 sequence is CASSLNRGGEAFF. CDR3 DNA: TGTGCCAGCAGTTTAAACAGGGGCGGTGAAGCTTTCTTT.

This clone was counted once. The genes are TRBV28 and TRBJ2-7, with D possibly matching TRBD2 (7 bases). The CDR3 totals 13 residues. Germline CDR1 reads MDHEN; CDR2 reads SYDVKM. Trimming left V 7 bases short and J 6 bases short, with 16 bases between. This CDR3 is CASNRGVDSEQYF. The CDR3 DNA follows: TGTGCCAGCAACCGGGGGGTGGACAGCGAGCAGTACTTC.

V and J are TRBV7-9 and TRBJ2-7; D is unclear. CDR1 and CDR2 (germline): SEHNR, FQNEAQ (reference sequence). Trimming stripped 3 bases from V and 4 bases from J, with 7 bases between. There are 12 residues in the CDR3. This chain's CDR3 is CASSFSVYEQYF. CDR3 DNA sequence: TGTGCCAGCAGCTTTAGTGTGTACGAGCAGTACTTC.

The V call is TRBV6-5, the J call TRBJ2-5, with 15 bases that match TRBD2. The J call could be wrong; TRBJ2-7 is a better fit for the DNA end. The germline gives CDR1 MNHEY, CDR2 SVGAGI. This CDR3 spans 16 amino acids. The CDR3, as DNA: TGTGCCAGCAGTTACGGACTAGCGGGGGGGCCCTACGAGCAGTACTTC. It is translated as CASSYGLAGGPYEQYF.

This chain links TRBV5-1 with TRBJ2-5; 13 bases fit TRBD2. Germline V gene data show CDR1 as SGHRS and CDR2 as YFSETQ. CDR3 length equals 15 residues. V lost 5 bases and J lost 4; bases outside the gene matches: 5. Written as DNA, the CDR3 is TGCGCCAGCAGTTCCGGGACTAGCGGGGCAGAGACCCAGTACTTC. Protein product: CASSSGTSGAETQYF. Together with reference TRBV5-1 and TRBJ2-5, the CDR3 gives the full variable domain: KAGVTQTPRYLIKTRGQQVTLSCSPISGHRSVSWYQQTPGQGLQFLFEYFSETQRNKGNFPGRFSGRQFSNSRSEMNVSTLELGDSALYLCASSSGTSGAETQYFGPGTRLLVL.

The chain joins TRBV23-1 to TRBJ1-1; tentatively, D is TRBD1 (5 bases). TRBV23-1 is recorded as an ORF, its role being uncertain. Deletions cut 0 bases from V and 1 base from J, with 12 bases between. The CDR3 runs 16 residues. CDR3 DNA sequence: TGCGCCAGCAGTCAATCGACGCGGGGGGGGAACACTGAAGCTTTCTTT. Translated: CASSQSTRGGNTEAFF.